The 21 T cell receptor beta chains in this list originate from one sample, sequenced in a study of T cell responses to AZD1222 COVID-19 vaccine. Generated by immunoSEQ multiplex PCR, the TCRdb table keeps only in-frame clones and is missing some. The data contain about 130,000 clones, approximately 90% of them singletons. The input for sequencing was peripheral blood, taken 28 days after the second AZD1222 dose. The receptor source for this set is an adult who received the AZD1222 COVID-19 vaccine.

This chain uses TRBV6-5 with TRBJ2-1; D may correspond to TRBD1 or TRBD2 (5 bases each). Looked up from germline, CDR1 is MNHEY and CDR2 is SVGAGI. The CDR3 is made up of 13 amino acids. The V end lost 8 bases, the J end lost 9 bases, and 17 bases lay between the germline ends. CDR3 protein: CASRDQSGLEQFF. CDR3 DNA sequence: TGTGCCAGCCGGGACCAGTCAGGACTTGAGCAGTTCTTC.

The chain couples TRBV4-1 to TRBJ1-2; D remains ambiguous. There are 14 residues in the CDR3. Per the germline V gene, CDR1 is MGHRA and CDR2 is YSYEKL. V was pared by 0 bases and J by 0 bases, with 5 bases between. The CDR3 loop reads CASSQDGANYGYTF. CDR3 bases: TGCGCCAGCAGCCAAGATGGGGCTAACTATGGCTACACCTTC.

This clone was detected once. This chain joins TRBV28 and TRBJ1-6; D unresolved. There are 15 residues in the CDR3. V dropped 4 bases and J dropped 9 bases, with 16 bases sitting between them. CDR1 and CDR2 (germline): MDHEN, SYDVKM. CDR3 sequence: CASSYSYDGSSPLHF. CDR3 DNA: TGTGCCAGCAGTTATTCCTATGATGGAAGTTCACCCCTCCACTTT.

The chain uses TRBV27 and TRBJ1-2; D is unresolved. The CDR3 spans 15 residues. Germline V gives CDR1 MNHEY, CDR2 SMNVEV (reference sequence). V lost 0 bases to trimming and J lost 4 bases, with 12 bases between them. The CDR3 region has the DNA TGTGCCAGCAGTTTATCGGCACGAGGAGGCTATGGCTACACCTTC. Translated, it gives CASSLSARGGYGYTF.

The rearrangement joins TRBV11-2 to TRBJ2-1; D not certain. CDR1 SGHAT and CDR2 FQNNGV come from the germline V gene. The CDR3 runs 13 residues. V was pared by 0 bases and J by 11 bases, with 11 bases between. The CDR3 bases are TGTGCCAGCAGCTTAGACCCTACAGATCAGCAGTTCTTC. Translating gives CASSLDPTDQQFF.

The gene calls are TRBV5-1 and TRBJ1-4; no reliable D call. This CDR3 is built from 14 residues. Per the germline V gene, CDR1 is SGHRS and CDR2 is YFSETQ. V lost 2 bases and J 3 bases, leaving 8 bases between the germline ends. CDR3 sequence (DNA): TGCGCCAGCAGCTTCCGCATGGCTAATGAAAAACTGTTTTTT. This translates into CASSFRMANEKLFF.

The chain employs TRBV18 and TRBJ2-1; the match to TRBD1 covers 8 bases. The V gene's germline CDR1 is KGHSH and CDR2 LQKENI. There are 13 residues in the CDR3. V trimming: 2 bases; J trimming: 7 bases; junction bases outside the gene matches: 1. The CDR3 DNA sequence: TGTGCCAGCTCACCAAACAGGGGGAATGAGCAGTTCTTC. This translates into CASSPNRGNEQFF.

The V and J genes are TRBV7-6 and TRBJ2-2, with 9 positions matching TRBD2. The CDR3 length is 17 residues. J gave up 5 bases and V 1 base, and 8 bases lay outside the gene matches. Germline V CDR1 and CDR2: SGHVS, FNYEAQ. CDR3 region: CASSLGSPAGGTGELFF. The CDR3 DNA sequence: TGTGCCAGCAGCTTAGGTTCACCAGCGGGAGGAACCGGGGAGCTGTTTTTT.

This clone was recorded once. This rearrangement joins TRBV19 to TRBJ1-5, with D perhaps matching TRBD1 (6 bases). CDR1 is LNHDA, CDR2 SQIVND, per germline (reference sequence). The CDR3 loop spans 16 amino acids. V lost 4 bases, J lost 6 bases, and 19 bases lay in between. As DNA, the CDR3 is TGTGCCAGTAGTAGGGGAGGGGGGGAATTATTTCAGCCCCAGCATTTT. Translation gives CASSRGGGELFQPQHF.

The rearrangement links TRBV7-9 to TRBJ2-5; 8 nucleotides align to TRBD1. The CDR3 loop spans 15 amino acids. V lost 5 bases to trimming and J lost 2 bases; unmatched junction nucleotides: 7. The germline gives CDR1 SEHNR, CDR2 FQNEAQ (reference sequence). The DNA of the CDR3 is TGTGCCAGCAGCCGACAGGGGTCGCGACAAGAGACCCAGTACTTC. Protein: CASSRQGSRQETQYF.

The chain couples TRBV2 to TRBJ1-6, with unresolved D. Germline CDR1 and CDR2: SNHLY and FYNNEI. The CDR3 is made up of 13 amino acids. V was trimmed by 1 base and J by 5 bases, leaving 3 bases between them. The CDR3: CASSEENNSPLHF. The CDR3 nucleotides read TGTGCCAGCAGTGAAGAGAATAATTCACCCCTCCACTTT. The full variable domain, completed using reference TRBV2 and TRBJ1-6, is EPEVTQTPSHQVTQMGQEVILRCVPISNHLYFYWYRQILGQKVEFLVSFYNNEISEKSEIFDDQFSVERPDGSNFTLKIRSTKLEDSAMYFCASSEENNSPLHFGNGTRLTVT.

The rearrangement uses TRBV18 and TRBJ2-7; tentative D call: TRBD2 (6 bases). The CDR3 is made up of 15 amino acids. Per the germline V gene, CDR1 is KGHSH and CDR2 is LQKENI. Trimming removed 4 bases at V and 7 bases at J, with 20 bases between. CDR3 DNA sequence: TGTGCCAGCTCACGCTCGAGGGACTCTTCGTGGGAGCAGTACTTC. Encoded protein: CASSRSRDSSWEQYF.

V and J are TRBV19 and TRBJ2-7; TRBD2 aligns across 11 bases. The CDR3 totals 15 residues. V dropped 3 bases and J dropped 5; count of bases not matched to a gene: 6. Per the germline V gene, CDR1 is LNHDA and CDR2 is SQIVND (reference sequence). The CDR3 here is CASSMTSGVPNEQYF. DNA of the CDR3: TGTGCCAGTAGTATGACTAGCGGGGTTCCTAACGAGCAGTACTTC.

The CDR3 loop is CASALVGVDYEQYF. CDR3 nucleotides: TGTGCCAGCGCTTTAGTCGGGGTGGACTACGAGCAGTACTTC. V is TRBV6-5 and J is TRBJ2-7; D is possibly TRBD2 (5 bases). This CDR3 has 14 amino acids. Between the trimmed V and J ends, which lost 8 bases and 3 bases, there was a span of 17 bases. The germline V gene encodes CDR1 MNHEY and CDR2 SVGAGI.

The chain has TRBV27 and TRBJ2-7; the D call may be TRBD1 or TRBD2 (5 bases each). This CDR3 is 16 amino acids long. Germline CDR1 MNHEY, CDR2 SMNVEV (reference sequence). The V end lost 3 bases, the J end lost 2 bases, and 17 bases lay between the germline ends. This CDR3 is CASSFSTGARAYEQYF. The CDR3 coding sequence is TGTGCCAGCAGTTTTTCAACCGGGGCCAGGGCCTACGAGCAGTACTTC.

The chain carries TRBV19 and TRBJ2-7; a weak D match, TRBD1 (6 bases). The germline CDR1 and CDR2 sequences are LNHDA and SQIVND (reference sequence). The CDR3 is 13 residues long. V was clipped by 9 bases and J by 6 bases, with 18 bases between them. The CDR3 region has the DNA TGTGCCAGCTCTGTGGGGGCTTTGGGCGAGCAGTACTTC. Translating gives CASSVGALGEQYF.

This chain connects TRBV5-8 to TRBJ1-1; 9 bases agree with TRBD1. The CDR3 is 12 amino acids. Looked up from germline, CDR1 is SGHTS and CDR2 is YDEGEE. V gave up 6 bases and J gave up 5 bases; unmatched junction bases: 2. The CDR3 nucleotides read TGTGCCAGCATGGACAGGGGTACTGAAGCTTTCTTT. Translated: CASMDRGTEAFF. Based on the CDR3 plus reference TRBV5-8 and TRBJ1-1, the full variable domain is EAGVTQSPTHLIKTRGQQATLRCSPISGHTSVYWYQQALGLGLQFLLWYDEGEERNRGNFPPRFSGRQFPNYSSELNVNALELEDSALYLCASMDRGTEAFFGQGTRLTVV.

V and J are TRBV2 and TRBJ2-7, with D uncertain. Trimming shortened V by 5 bases and J by 0 bases, and 5 bases separated the two germline ends. The CDR3 has 12 amino acids. CDR1 and CDR2 from the germline V gene are SNHLY and FYNNEI. For the CDR3, the DNA is TGTGCCAGCAGTCCTTTCTCCTACGAGCAGTACTTC. Translation: CASSPFSYEQYF.

The chain has TRBV28 and TRBJ1-2, with D uncertain. In germline, CDR1 is MDHEN, CDR2 SYDVKM. The V and J ends lost 8 bases and 3 bases respectively, with 13 bases between them. The CDR3 extends over 13 amino acids. The CDR3 region has the DNA TGTGCCAGCGGAACGGGATCAGACTATGGCTACACCTTC. Its translation is CASGTGSDYGYTF.

The chain links TRBV19 to TRBJ2-1; 7 bases match TRBD1. The CDR3 contains 15 residues. Germline lookup yields CDR1 LNHDA and CDR2 SQIVND (reference sequence). V dropped 7 bases and J dropped 2; count of bases not matched to a gene: 8. Here the CDR3 DNA reads TGTGCCAGTATGATACCGGGACAGCCCTACAATGAGCAGTTCTTC. Protein sequence: CASMIPGQPYNEQFF.

This sequence joins TRBV24-1 and TRBJ2-1; tentatively, D is TRBD1 (5 bases). Per the germline V gene, CDR1 is KGHDR and CDR2 is SFDVKD. V lost 1 base to trimming and J lost 4 bases, with 10 bases between them. This CDR3 contains 15 residues. The CDR3 here is CATSDFFTGYNEQFF. The CDR3, as DNA: TGTGCCACCAGTGATTTCTTCACAGGTTACAATGAGCAGTTCTTC.